A selection of T cell receptor beta chains follows, all from one sample in a study of vaccination and CD4 T cells after COVID-19. The antigens of these receptors remain unknown. TCRdb reanalysed the PCR reads using MiXCR and keeps one entry per CDR3 protein. The sample yields about 24,000 distinct CDR3 sequences, under 50% seen once. Sample: CD4+ T cells from blood, cultured in vitro, taken about 7 months after SARS-CoV-2 vaccination. The receptors stem from a human donor who had recovered from COVID-19. CDR3s include the opening cysteine and the closing phenylalanine or tryptophan. The D gene is left open where the match is weak. Only some rows state a clone size, as once, few, many or a class for expanded clones.

CDR3aa: CASSKKVTGDYGYTF
CDR3nt: TGTGCCAGCAGCAAAAAGGTGACAGGGGACTATGGCTACACCTTC
j_gene: TRBJ1-2
v_gene: TRBV21-1
abundance: once
d_gene: NA

CDR3aa: CASSLGLAGDTQYF
CDR3nt: TGTGCCAGCAGCTTAGGGCTAGCGGGAGATACGCAGTATTTT
j_gene: TRBJ2-3
v_gene: TRBV7-3
abundance: few
d_gene: TRBD2

CDR3aa: CASSPTGVGAEAFF
CDR3nt: TGTGCCAGTAGTCCGACAGGGGTAGGCGCTGAAGCTTTCTTT
j_gene: TRBJ1-1
v_gene: TRBV19
abundance: NA
d_gene: TRBD1

CDR3aa: CASSELLGLGTEAFF
CDR3nt: TGTGCCAGCAGTGAACTCTTGGGACTCGGGACTGAAGCTTTCTTT
j_gene: TRBJ1-1
v_gene: TRBV6-1
abundance: few
d_gene: NA

CDR3aa: CASSLKVGGLSTDTQYF
CDR3nt: TGTGCCAGCAGCTTAAAGGTCGGCGGCCTAAGCACAGATACGCAGTATTTT
j_gene: TRBJ2-3
v_gene: TRBV7-3
abundance: few
d_gene: NA

CDR3aa: CSAQRPINYEQYF
CDR3nt: TGCAGTGCCCAAAGACCCATTAACTACGAGCAGTACTTC
j_gene: TRBJ2-7
v_gene: TRBV20-1
abundance: NA
d_gene: NA

CDR3aa: CSARRQGIQHF
CDR3nt: TGCAGTGCTAGGAGACAGGGGATTCAGCATTTT
j_gene: TRBJ1-5
v_gene: TRBV20-1
abundance: NA
d_gene: TRBD1

CDR3aa: CASRRGGRGYEQYF
CDR3nt: TGTGCCAGTAGGAGGGGAGGCAGGGGTTACGAGCAGTACTTC
j_gene: TRBJ2-7
v_gene: TRBV2
abundance: once
d_gene: NA

CDR3aa: CAISDGGSGANVLTF
CDR3nt: TGTGCCATCAGTGATGGCGGCTCTGGGGCCAACGTCCTGACTTTC
j_gene: TRBJ2-6
v_gene: TRBV10-3
abundance: NA
d_gene: NA

CDR3aa: CASSQFGGGAGETQYF
CDR3nt: TGTGCCAGCAGCCAGTTTGGGGGGGGCGCCGGGGAGACCCAGTACTTC
j_gene: TRBJ2-5
v_gene: TRBV7-3
abundance: few
d_gene: NA

CDR3aa: CASSMLSVNEQFF
CDR3nt: TGTGCCAGTAGTATGCTTAGCGTGAATGAGCAGTTCTTC
j_gene: TRBJ2-1
v_gene: TRBV19
abundance: NA
d_gene: NA

CDR3aa: CASSRPGQTQYF
CDR3nt: TGTGCCAGCAGCAGACCGGGACAGACGCAGTATTTT
j_gene: TRBJ2-3
v_gene: TRBV11-1
abundance: few
d_gene: TRBD1

CDR3aa: CASRGQGHYEQYF
CDR3nt: TGTGCCAGCAGAGGGCAGGGTCACTACGAGCAGTACTTC
j_gene: TRBJ2-7
v_gene: TRBV28
abundance: NA
d_gene: NA

CDR3aa: CASKWGNSPLHF
CDR3nt: TGTGCCAGCAAGTGGGGTAATTCACCCCTCCACTTT
j_gene: TRBJ1-6
v_gene: TRBV28
abundance: NA
d_gene: NA

CDR3aa: CAISEGRIYEQYF
CDR3nt: TGTGCCATCAGTGAGGGCCGGATATACGAGCAGTACTTC
j_gene: TRBJ2-7
v_gene: TRBV10-3
abundance: NA
d_gene: NA

CDR3aa: CASSYGTGGMWQPQHF
CDR3nt: TGTGCCAGCAGTTACGGGACAGGGGGGATGTGGCAGCCCCAGCATTTT
j_gene: TRBJ1-5
v_gene: TRBV6-2/TRBV6-3
abundance: NA
d_gene: TRBD1

CDR3aa: CASSFSRGYEQYF
CDR3nt: TGTGCCAGCAGCTTTTCCCGTGGGTACGAGCAGTACTTC
j_gene: TRBJ2-7
v_gene: TRBV11-2
abundance: NA
d_gene: NA

CDR3aa: CASSKSNRAEAFF
CDR3nt: TGTGCCAGCAGTAAAAGCAATCGCGCTGAAGCTTTCTTT
j_gene: TRBJ1-1
v_gene: TRBV6-2/TRBV6-3
abundance: NA
d_gene: NA

CDR3aa: CASSSPGSGRSSSYNEQFF
CDR3nt: TGTGCCAGCAGTAGCCCGGGTAGCGGGAGGAGCAGCTCCTACAATGAGCAGTTCTTC
j_gene: TRBJ2-1
v_gene: TRBV28
abundance: NA
d_gene: TRBD2

CDR3aa: CSALRETQYF
CDR3nt: TGCAGTGCTTTGAGAGAGACCCAGTACTTC
j_gene: TRBJ2-5
v_gene: TRBV20-1
abundance: few
d_gene: NA

CDR3aa: CSATGLVSGATDTQYF
CDR3nt: TGCAGTGCCACGGGGTTGGTTAGCGGGGCCACAGATACGCAGTATTTT
j_gene: TRBJ2-3
v_gene: TRBV20-1
abundance: NA
d_gene: TRBD2

CDR3aa: CASQSRVGRTDTQYF
CDR3nt: TGTGCCAGCCAATCTCGGGTAGGGAGAACAGATACGCAGTATTTT
j_gene: TRBJ2-3
v_gene: TRBV27
abundance: NA
d_gene: NA

CDR3aa: CASSPRTGAYEQYF
CDR3nt: TGTGCCAGCAGCCCTAGGACAGGGGCCTACGAGCAGTACTTC
j_gene: TRBJ2-7
v_gene: TRBV7-9
abundance: NA
d_gene: TRBD1

CDR3aa: CATRAYSSYEQYF
CDR3nt: TGTGCTACCCGGGCGTACAGCTCCTACGAGCAGTACTTC
j_gene: TRBJ2-7
v_gene: TRBV5-4
abundance: NA
d_gene: NA

CDR3aa: CASSSLAYEQYF
CDR3nt: TGTGCCAGCAGCTCACTGGCCTACGAGCAGTACTTC
j_gene: TRBJ2-7
v_gene: TRBV6-2/TRBV6-3
abundance: NA
d_gene: NA

CDR3aa: CASSALGQAHQPQHF
CDR3nt: TGTGCCAGCAGCGCGCTCGGACAGGCCCATCAGCCCCAGCATTTT
j_gene: TRBJ1-5
v_gene: TRBV7-2
abundance: few
d_gene: TRBD1

CDR3aa: CASSANPGQGGQPQHF
CDR3nt: TGTGCCAGCAGTGCAAACCCGGGACAGGGTGGACAGCCCCAGCATTTT
j_gene: TRBJ1-5
v_gene: TRBV6-1
abundance: few
d_gene: TRBD1

CDR3aa: CASSLSGYQETQYF
CDR3nt: TGTGCCAGCAGCTTATCGGGGTACCAAGAGACCCAGTACTTC
j_gene: TRBJ2-5
v_gene: TRBV7-3
abundance: NA
d_gene: NA

CDR3aa: CASSSVRGSYNEQFF
CDR3nt: TGTGCCAGCAGCTCCGTGCGGGGGTCCTACAATGAGCAGTTCTTC
j_gene: TRBJ2-1
v_gene: TRBV6-1
abundance: NA
d_gene: TRBD2

CDR3aa: CASSIGGTGNTIYF
CDR3nt: TGTGCCAGCAGCATAGGGGGCACTGGAAACACCATATATTTT
j_gene: TRBJ1-3
v_gene: TRBV7-2
abundance: few
d_gene: TRBD1

CDR3aa: CSALDSPHSPLHF
CDR3nt: TGCAGTGCCCTTGACAGCCCGCACTCACCCCTCCACTTT
j_gene: TRBJ1-6
v_gene: TRBV20-1
abundance: few
d_gene: NA

CDR3aa: CSASPGRPSFTDTQYF
CDR3nt: TGCAGTGCTAGCCCTGGACGGCCCTCTTTCACAGATACGCAGTATTTT
j_gene: TRBJ2-3
v_gene: TRBV20-1
abundance: NA
d_gene: NA

CDR3aa: CASNLGGDYGYTF
CDR3nt: TGTGCCAGCAATTTGGGGGGTGACTATGGCTACACCTTC
j_gene: TRBJ1-2
v_gene: TRBV28
abundance: few
d_gene: NA

CDR3aa: CASSYGSGGGYTF
CDR3nt: TGTGCCAGCAGTTATGGGTCGGGCGGCGGCTACACCTTC
j_gene: TRBJ1-2
v_gene: TRBV6-2/TRBV6-3
abundance: few
d_gene: NA

CDR3aa: CASSTILEQFF
CDR3nt: TGTGCCAGCAGTACAATTCTTGAGCAGTTCTTC
j_gene: TRBJ2-1
v_gene: TRBV6-1
abundance: NA
d_gene: NA

CDR3aa: CASSPDRESQPQHF
CDR3nt: TGTGCCAGCTCACCGGACAGGGAAAGTCAGCCCCAGCATTTT
j_gene: TRBJ1-5
v_gene: TRBV18
abundance: NA
d_gene: TRBD1

CDR3aa: CASSETRASGKVEQFF
CDR3nt: TGTGCCAGCAGTGAAACTAGGGCTAGCGGGAAGGTTGAGCAGTTCTTC
j_gene: TRBJ2-1
v_gene: TRBV6-1
abundance: NA
d_gene: TRBD2

CDR3aa: CASSLTSGLIVDTQYF
CDR3nt: TGTGCCAGCAGCCTCACTAGCGGGTTAATCGTAGATACGCAGTATTTT
j_gene: TRBJ2-3
v_gene: TRBV7-6
abundance: NA
d_gene: TRBD2

CDR3aa: CASSRQGAYEQYF
CDR3nt: TGTGCCAGTAGTAGACAGGGGGCCTACGAGCAGTACTTC
j_gene: TRBJ2-7
v_gene: TRBV19
abundance: NA
d_gene: TRBD1

CDR3aa: CASSFGYEQYF
CDR3nt: TGTGCCAGCAGTTTCGGATACGAGCAGTACTTC
j_gene: TRBJ2-7
v_gene: TRBV28
abundance: NA
d_gene: NA

CDR3aa: CSARGLAGGLQETQYF
CDR3nt: TGCAGTGCTAGGGGACTAGCGGGAGGTCTCCAAGAGACCCAGTACTTC
j_gene: TRBJ2-5
v_gene: TRBV20-1
abundance: few
d_gene: TRBD2

CDR3aa: CASSLVSAGGWNTEAFF
CDR3nt: TGTGCCAGCAGCTTAGTTTCAGCAGGGGGCTGGAACACTGAAGCTTTCTTT
j_gene: TRBJ1-1
v_gene: TRBV7-9
abundance: few
d_gene: TRBD1

CDR3aa: CASSSRLAGATDTQYF
CDR3nt: TGTGCCAGCAGCTCACGACTAGCCGGAGCTACAGATACGCAGTATTTT
j_gene: TRBJ2-3
v_gene: TRBV11-1
abundance: few
d_gene: TRBD2

CDR3aa: CSAKIAVSSYNEQFF
CDR3nt: TGCAGTGCAAAAATAGCGGTTAGCTCCTACAATGAGCAGTTCTTC
j_gene: TRBJ2-1
v_gene: TRBV20-1
abundance: NA
d_gene: NA

CDR3aa: CSADPREGASGANVLTF
CDR3nt: TGCAGTGCCGATCCGCGGGAGGGCGCCTCTGGGGCCAACGTCCTGACTTTC
j_gene: TRBJ2-6
v_gene: TRBV20-1
abundance: NA
d_gene: TRBD2

CDR3aa: CASNWRYSDRKDQETQYF
CDR3nt: TGTGCCAGTAACTGGAGGTATAGTGACCGAAAAGACCAAGAGACCCAGTACTTC
j_gene: TRBJ2-5
v_gene: TRBV28
abundance: NA
d_gene: NA